This entry describes one T cell receptor (beta chain). Its antigen is unknown. This CDR3 contains 15 residues. The germline V gene encodes CDR1 SNHLY and CDR2 FYNNEI. With 6 bases clipped from V and 5 bases from J, the junction kept 9 bases outside the gene matches. This sample was taken from a study of molecular identifiers for immune sequencing clone quantification. On the study more broadly: Five portions were made in replicates from RNA of around 20,000 or 100,000 naive CD8 cells, and four underwent sequencing. General study results and limits: Spiked-in Jurkat TCR RNA corresponding to one cell was reported as detectable against 750,000 to 1,000,000 naive cells.

From approximately 20,000 to 1,000,000 sorted cells, naive CD8 libraries were generated with 10%, 30% or 50% RNA. Based on a CD8+CD4-CCR7+CD45RA+ profile, naive CD8 T cells were sorted. TCRdb processed the PCR reads anew with MiXCR; each CDR3 protein has one entry. The sample lists under 800,000 distinct CDR3 sequences, about 25% seen once, with around 0.78% in the top ten. This TCR was sampled from a human donor in good health. Some libraries in this study had Jurkat cell RNA spiked in. The sequenced material came from naive CD8+ T cells from blood, with Jurkat cell RNA spiked in. The subset was: FACS-sorted CD8+CD4-CCR7+CD45RA+ naive T cells. The V gene is TRBV2, the J gene TRBJ1-4; 7 nucleotides agree with TRBD1. DNA for the CDR3: TGTGCCAGCAGCCCCCGGGACAGAGGGAATGAAAAACTGTTTTTT. Its protein product is CASSPRDRGNEKLFF.